This T cell receptor beta chain appears in the sequencing data of a study of blood T cell repertoires in COVID-19. Overall study context: Italy, Spain and the United States were the sources of the convalescent and acute COVID-19 samples. Sources were T cells, B-cell-depleted T cells, or PBMCs; the material itself was cDNA or gDNA.

In the original workflow: Reference gene primers were amplified, and this amplification served to estimate nucleated cell counts. The repertoire was sequenced with immunoSEQ multiplex PCR; TCRdb's copy has only in-frame clones and lacks some. V and J calls and clone size come straight from that table; D and trimming were deduced from the DNA. The repertoire consists of a few hundred thousand clones, with around 90% occurring once and the leading ten covering less than 5%. Patients of the Seattle cohort, enrolled during active infection, were followed longitudinally. What was sequenced was peripheral blood. The clonotype comes from a woman in her sixties or seventies with COVID-19, enrolled during active disease.

CDR3 region: CASSLAQLSNSPLHF. The CDR3 nucleotides read TGTGCCAGCAGCTTAGCCCAACTCTCCAATTCACCCCTCCACTTT. The V gene is TRBV7-2, the J gene TRBJ1-6; D is unresolved. V was trimmed by 0 bases and J by 7 bases, leaving 10 bases between them. The CDR3 runs 15 residues. CDR1 SGHTA and CDR2 FQGNSA come from the germline V gene.